A selection of T cell receptor beta chains follows, all from one sample in a study of blood T cell repertoires in COVID-19. Assay: immunoSEQ multiplex PCR; the TCRdb copy retains only in-frame clones and omits some. The sample shows over 110,000 clones, around 76% of them seen only once. Sequences were obtained from peripheral blood. The origin of the receptors is an elderly man with acute or convalescent COVID-19. Both conserved end residues are part of each CDR3. The D gene is left open where the match is weak. Clone size is not always given. Where it is, it says once, few, many or a class for expanded clones.

j_call | clone_size | d_call | v_call | cdr3_nt | cdr3_aa
TRBJ1-5 | . | TRBD1 | TRBV24-1 | TGTGCCACCAGTGATTTGAAGGGGGCCCTTAGCAATCAGCCCCAGCATTTT | CATSDLKGALSNQPQHF
TRBJ1-1 | . | TRBD1 | TRBV6-5 | TGTGCCAGCAGTCTCCTACAGGGGAAAAAGGCTTTCTTT | CASSLLQGKKAFF
TRBJ1-4 | few | TRBD1 | TRBV16 | TGTGCCAGCAGCTATACAGGGGACTCGAATGAAAAACTGTTTTTT | CASSYTGDSNEKLFF
TRBJ2-5 | . | TRBD2 | TRBV7-2 | TGTGCCAGCAGCCCGGGACTAGCGGGGGGCAAGGGAGAGACCCAGTACTTC | CASSPGLAGGKGETQYF
TRBJ1-6 | . | TRBD1 | TRBV6-2/TRBV6-3 | TGTGCCAGCAGCGGGGACAGACGTTATAATTCACCCCTCCACTTT | CASSGDRRYNSPLHF
TRBJ1-4 | few | . | TRBV4-2 | TGTGCCAGCTCGGAGGGGAGGAGGATTGAAAAACTGTTTTTT | CASSEGRRIEKLFF
TRBJ2-3 | few | . | TRBV6-2/TRBV6-3 | TGTGCCAGCAGTTTTTGGTGGGAGACTAGCACAGATACGCAGTATTTT | CASSFWWETSTDTQYF
TRBJ2-7 | . | . | TRBV7-2 | TGTGCCAGCGGGGAGGGGGGGCGATACGAGCAGTACTTC | CASGEGGRYEQYF
TRBJ1-1 | . | TRBD1 | TRBV29-1 | TGCAGCGTTGGGGGACAGGAGAGCACTGAAGCTTTCTTT | CSVGGQESTEAFF
TRBJ1-6 | . | . | TRBV9 | TGTGCCAGCAGCGTAACCGAGGCTTCACCCCTCCACTTT | CASSVTEASPLHF
TRBJ2-4 | . | TRBD1 | TRBV7-2 | TGTGCCAGCAGCTTTTACTCAGGGGGAACCAAAAACATTCAGTACTTC | CASSFYSGGTKNIQYF
TRBJ1-2 | . | . | TRBV29-1 | TGCAGCGTTGAGCCAGGAGGTTATGGCTACACCTTC | CSVEPGGYGYTF
TRBJ2-5 | . | TRBD1 | TRBV19 | TGTGCCAGTAGTTCTCCCCGGGACAGGGGCCGGGAGACCCAGTACTTC | CASSSPRDRGRETQYF
TRBJ2-3 | . | TRBD2 | TRBV6-2/TRBV6-3 | TGTGCCAGCAGTTATCATAGCGGGGGGGCCGATCTGGATACGCAGTATTTT | CASSYHSGGADLDTQYF
TRBJ2-6 | . | . | TRBV6-5 | TGTGCCAGCAGTCCCCCAGGGTCCGGGGCCAACGTCCTGACTTTC | CASSPPGSGANVLTF
TRBJ1-2 | . | . | TRBV27 | TGTGCCAGCAGTTTCGCGGGGGCGGGGGGCTACACCTTC | CASSFAGAGGYTF
TRBJ2-7 | . | TRBD2 | TRBV3-1/TRBV3-2 | TGTGCCAGCAGCCCCTCATCTAGCGGGGGGACCTACGAGCAGTACTTC | CASSPSSSGGTYEQYF
TRBJ2-5 | . | . | TRBV5-6 | TGTGCCAGCAGCTTGTTAGGTCAGGGGCGAGAGACCCAGTACTTC | CASSLLGQGRETQYF
TRBJ1-3 | few | TRBD1 | TRBV2 | TGTGCCAGCAGTCGACAGGGGCGTAGTGGAAACACCATATATTTT | CASSRQGRSGNTIYF
TRBJ1-1 | . | . | TRBV3-1/TRBV3-2 | TGTGCCAGCAGCCGCACAGACGAAGCTTTCTTT | CASSRTDEAFF
TRBJ1-1 | . | . | TRBV2 | TGTGCCAGCAGTGAAGACAGGAGTTTAGCTTTCTTT | CASSEDRSLAFF
TRBJ2-2 | . | . | TRBV9 | TGTGCCAGCACGCGGGATCCGGTTAACACCGGGGAGCTGTTTTTT | CASTRDPVNTGELFF